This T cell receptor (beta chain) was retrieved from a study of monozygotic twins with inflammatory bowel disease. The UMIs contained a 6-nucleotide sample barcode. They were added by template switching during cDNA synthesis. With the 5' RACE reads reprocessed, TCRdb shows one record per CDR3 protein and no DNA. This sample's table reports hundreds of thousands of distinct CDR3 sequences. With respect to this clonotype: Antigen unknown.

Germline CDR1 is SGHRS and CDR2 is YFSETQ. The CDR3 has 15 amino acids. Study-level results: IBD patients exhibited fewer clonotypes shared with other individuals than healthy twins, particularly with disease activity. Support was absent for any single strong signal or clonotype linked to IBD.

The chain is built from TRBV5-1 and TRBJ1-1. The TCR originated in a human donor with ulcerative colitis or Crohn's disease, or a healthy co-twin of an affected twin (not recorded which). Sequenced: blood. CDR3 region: CASSLAGLMNTEAFF.